The clone carrying this T cell receptor beta chain was seen more than once but under ten times. V lost 6 bases and J 3 bases, leaving 9 bases between the germline ends. Per germline, CDR1 SEHNR and CDR2 FQNEAQ (reference sequence). CDR3 length equals 12 residues. CD4+ and CD8+ cells were isolated by positive magnetic bead selection, with purity checked by flow cytometry. Clones were sequenced by immunoSEQ multiplex PCR, and TCRdb holds only the in-frame ones, with some missing. Found here are approximately 19,000 clones, 80% of them singletons; the top ten hold approximately 10%. These data originate in a study of somatic mutations in cytotoxic T cells in rheumatoid arthritis. Study background: Flow cytometric sorting isolated some V beta antibody-stained T-cell populations at nearly 100% purity, and among them were V beta1+ cells that underwent TCRB sequencing.

This TCR was sampled from an adult with rheumatoid arthritis. V is TRBV7-9 and J is TRBJ2-7; possible D gene TRBD2, 6 bases. The sample taken for sequencing was CD8+ T cells sorted from blood. CDR3 sequence (DNA): TGTGCCAGCAGGATGGGACTCTACGAGCAGTACTTC. Translating gives CASRMGLYEQYF.